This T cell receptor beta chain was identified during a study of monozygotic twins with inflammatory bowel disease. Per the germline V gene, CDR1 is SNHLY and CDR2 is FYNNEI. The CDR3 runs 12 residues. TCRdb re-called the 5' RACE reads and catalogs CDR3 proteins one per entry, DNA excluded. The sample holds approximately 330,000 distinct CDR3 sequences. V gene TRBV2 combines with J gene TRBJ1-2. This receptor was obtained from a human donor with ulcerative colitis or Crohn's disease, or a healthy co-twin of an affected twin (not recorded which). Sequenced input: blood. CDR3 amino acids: CASTLTNYGYTF.